The source of this T cell receptor (beta chain) is a study of Ad26.COV2.S vaccination and SARS-CoV-2 variants. For the study at large: The authors gave Ad26.COV2.S intramuscularly, either once or twice 56 days apart. Notes on the study in general: People given the vaccine had a wider spike-specific TCR breadth than placebo recipients did.

V gave up 4 bases and J gave up 4 bases, with 10 bases separating them. CDR1 and CDR2 (germline): MGHRA, YSYEKL. The CDR3 runs 14 residues. With regard to this clone: Its antigen remains unknown.

The treatment denotes: approximately 18 received Ad26.COV2.S at low or high dose, single or two shots; about 5 received placebo; per-sample allocation not given. Sampling took place 63 days after the first vaccine or placebo injection. The method was immunoSEQ multiplex PCR; TCRdb's version includes in-frame clones alone and lacks a portion of them. This table has 300,000 to 400,000 clones, around 86% appearing once. The genes are TRBV4-1 and TRBJ1-4; D not resolved. The sample consisted of peripheral blood, taken in a trial of Ad26.COV2.S vaccine versus placebo. This TCR came from a person between 18 and 60 years old who received the Ad26.COV2.S COVID-19 vaccine or a placebo. CDR3 nucleotides: TGCGCCAGCAGCCTTCTTGATATTAATGAAAAACTGTTTTTT. Protein product: CASSLLDINEKLFF.